A selection of T cell receptor beta chains follows, all from one sample in a study of early T cells in non-severe SARS-CoV-2 infection. TCRdb recomputed calls from the 5' RACE reads with MiXCR, one row per CDR3 protein. Of 100,000 or so distinct CDR3 sequences in the sample, 13% were seen once. The material sequenced was whole blood. Every receptor here comes from an adult who was a healthcare worker with PCR-confirmed SARS-CoV-2 infection or an uninfected control (not recorded which). Each CDR3 is given with its conserved first and last residue. The order of the fields is J gene, clone size, V gene, D gene, CDR3 protein, CDR3 DNA. D genes are given only for firm matches. Clone size, where shown, is once, few, many, or a class for clones that have expanded.

>TRBJ2-1|.|TRBV7-6|TRBD2
CASSQTSGAYNEQFF
TGTGCCAGCAGCCAGACTAGCGGAGCCTACAATGAGCAGTTCTTC
>TRBJ2-1|few|TRBV12-3/TRBV12-4|.
CASSFQLDPSLEQFF
TGTGCCAGCAGTTTCCAACTAGACCCGTCGCTTGAGCAGTTCTTC
>TRBJ2-2|few|TRBV18|.
CASSPRDGTGELFF
TGTGCCAGCTCACCCCGAGACGGGACCGGGGAGCTGTTTTTT
>TRBJ2-1|.|TRBV5-1|.
CASSKDTSQFF
TGCGCCAGCAGCAAGGACACCTCGCAGTTCTTC
>TRBJ2-2|.|TRBV19|.
CASSISSLGELFF
TGTGCCAGTAGTATAAGCTCTCTGGGGGAGCTGTTTTTT
>TRBJ2-7|.|TRBV28|.
CASSREREQYF
TGTGCCAGCAGCCGTGAGCGCGAGCAGTACTTC
>TRBJ1-1|few|TRBV12-3/TRBV12-4|.
CASSFGGGENTEAFF
TGTGCCAGCAGTTTCGGGGGAGGGGAGAACACTGAAGCTTTCTTT
>TRBJ2-7|few|TRBV20-1|.
CSASLPSYEQYF
TGCAGTGCTAGTCTACCGAGCTACGAGCAGTACTTC
>TRBJ1-4|many|TRBV4-3|.
CASSQVQGTNEKLFF
TGCGCCAGCAGCCAAGTCCAGGGGACTAATGAAAAACTGTTTTTT
>TRBJ2-7|many|TRBV3-1|TRBD1
CASSQEQGGSEQYF
TGTGCCAGCAGCCAAGAACAGGGGGGCAGCGAGCAGTACTTC
>TRBJ2-5|.|TRBV21-1|.
CASRGNGSMEETQYF
TGTGCCAGCAGAGGTAACGGGAGTATGGAAGAGACCCAGTACTTC
>TRBJ2-2|many|TRBV4-3|.
CASSQEIAVTMNTGELFF
TGCGCCAGCAGCCAAGAAATCGCGGTCACTATGAACACCGGGGAGCTGTTTTTT
>TRBJ1-2|few|TRBV12-3/TRBV12-4|TRBD1
CASSRGRADIYGYTF
TGTGCCAGCAGCAGGGGGCGGGCAGACATCTATGGCTACACCTTC
>TRBJ2-3|few|TRBV3-1|.
CASSPTDRTDTQYF
TGTGCCAGCAGCCCCACGGACCGCACAGATACGCAGTATTTT
>TRBJ2-7|.|TRBV10-3|TRBD2
CAISMQLGTSAYEQYF
TGTGCCATCAGTATGCAGTTAGGGACTAGCGCCTACGAGCAGTACTTC
>TRBJ2-3|many|TRBV3-1|.
CASSQSPSDTQYF
TGTGCCAGCAGCCAATCCCCGTCGGATACGCAGTATTTT
>TRBJ2-2|few|TRBV7-2|.
CASSLDRQLNTGELFF
TGTGCCAGCAGCTTAGACAGACAGTTGAACACCGGGGAGCTGTTTTTT
>TRBJ2-7|.|TRBV5-1|TRBD2
CASSPQTSGRIIYEQYF
TGCGCCAGCAGCCCACAGACTAGCGGGAGAATTATTTACGAGCAGTACTTC
>TRBJ2-7|few|TRBV6-2/TRBV6-3|.
CASSRFSGYEQYF
TGTGCCAGCAGTCGATTTAGCGGCTACGAGCAGTACTTC